Listed below are T cell receptor beta chains from one sample, sequenced in a study of cytomegalovirus exposure and HLA in healthy donors. Profiled with immunoSEQ multiplex PCR; TCRdb holds only in-frame clones, not every one. The table lists more than 200,000 clones, 60% to 85% of them singletons. The sample taken for sequencing was PBMCs. The receptors derive from a man aged 35 to 55 in good health and CMV-seronegative. The CDR3 runs from the conserved cysteine through the conserved F or W. A D gene is named only where the DNA matches it firmly. Expanded clones get a size class; other rows say once, few or many, or leave the size out.

CDR3,DNA,J,V,size,D
CASSFDSGRAHEQYF,TGTGCCAGCAGCTTTGATAGCGGGAGGGCCCACGAGCAGTACTTC,TRBJ2-7,TRBV5-5,NA,TRBD2
CASSHDRGSTDTQYF,TGTGCCAGCAGCCATGACAGGGGGAGCACAGATACGCAGTATTTT,TRBJ2-3,TRBV2,NA,TRBD1
CASSGGWDTYYGYTF,TGTGCCAGCAGCGGGGGTTGGGACACCTACTATGGCTACACCTTC,TRBJ1-2,TRBV5-8,NA,NA
CASGLSPQLALGYEQYF,TGTGCTAGTGGTTTGTCACCCCAACTAGCGCTCGGCTACGAGCAGTACTTC,TRBJ2-7,TRBV12-5,NA,TRBD2
CASSIWRVRGNEQFF,TGTGCCAGTAGTATCTGGCGGGTTAGAGGGAATGAGCAGTTCTTC,TRBJ2-1,TRBV19,NA,NA
CASSDPTGGYEQYF,TGCGCCAGCAGCGACCCGACAGGGGGCTACGAGCAGTACTTC,TRBJ2-7,TRBV5-1,NA,TRBD1
CASSRGQPPYEQYF,TGTGCCAGCAGCCGAGGACAGCCCCCCTACGAGCAGTACTTC,TRBJ2-7,TRBV9,NA,NA
CASSADRDLTYEQYF,TGTGCCAGCAGCGCGGACAGGGATCTCACCTACGAGCAGTACTTC,TRBJ2-7,TRBV7-9,NA,TRBD1
CASKQGANTEAFF,TGTGCCAGCAAACAGGGGGCGAACACTGAAGCTTTCTTT,TRBJ1-1,TRBV2,NA,TRBD1
CASSPTFDRPDEKLFF,TGTGCCAGCAGCCCTACCTTCGACAGGCCCGACGAAAAACTGTTTTTT,TRBJ1-4,TRBV9,NA,NA
CASRAGEGRAYNEQFF,TGTGCCAGCAGGGCGGGTGAGGGGAGGGCCTACAATGAGCAGTTCTTC,TRBJ2-1,TRBV2,NA,TRBD2
CASSLQQGTTGELFF,TGCGCCAGCAGCTTGCAACAGGGAACGACCGGGGAGCTGTTTTTT,TRBJ2-2,TRBV5-1,NA,NA
CSASRVGKLFF,TGCAGTGCTAGTCGGGTTGGAAAACTGTTTTTT,TRBJ1-4,TRBV20-1,NA,NA
CASSQDSGVTGELFF,TGCGCCAGCAGCCAAGATTCAGGGGTTACCGGGGAGCTGTTTTTT,TRBJ2-2,TRBV4-1,NA,NA
CASSERGETQYF,TGTGCCAGCAGTGAACGGGGGGAGACCCAGTACTTC,TRBJ2-5,TRBV6-5,NA,NA
CASSMWTGRIYEQYF,TGCGCCAGCAGCATGTGGACAGGGAGAATCTACGAGCAGTACTTC,TRBJ2-7,TRBV5-1,NA,TRBD1
CASREGLAGTSYEQYF,TGCGCCAGCAGGGAGGGACTAGCGGGAACTTCCTACGAGCAGTACTTC,TRBJ2-7,TRBV10-2,NA,TRBD2
CASSAGTFNEQFF,TGTGCCAGCAGCGCCGGGACTTTCAATGAGCAGTTCTTC,TRBJ2-1,TRBV7-8,few,NA
CASSVVSASSTDTQYF,TGTGCCAGCAGCGTAGTATCAGCGTCTTCCACAGATACGCAGTATTTT,TRBJ2-3,TRBV9,NA,NA
CASSSGFGTEAFF,TGTGCCAGCAGTTCAGGGTTTGGCACTGAAGCTTTCTTT,TRBJ1-1,TRBV7-9,NA,NA
CSVESWNTEAFF,TGCAGCGTTGAATCATGGAACACTGAAGCTTTCTTT,TRBJ1-1,TRBV29-1,few,NA
CASSFSLEGYTF,TGTGCCAGCAGCTTTTCTCTGGAGGGCTACACCTTC,TRBJ1-2,TRBV7-6,NA,NA
CASSAPTDRDINGYTF,TGTGCCAGCAGCGCACCCACGGACAGGGATATTAATGGCTACACCTTC,TRBJ1-2,TRBV9,NA,TRBD1
CASSFSGSLGDTQYF,TGCGCCAGCAGCTTCAGCGGGAGTTTAGGAGATACGCAGTATTTT,TRBJ2-3,TRBV5-1,NA,TRBD2
CASSLGQGNNQPQHF,TGTGCCAGCAGTTTAGGACAGGGGAACAATCAGCCCCAGCATTTT,TRBJ1-5,TRBV28,NA,TRBD1
CSAGLAEETQYF,TGCAGCGCGGGACTAGCGGAAGAGACCCAGTACTTC,TRBJ2-5,TRBV29-1,few,TRBD2
CASSLDQLAGAGRHKNIQYF,TGTGCCAGCAGCTTAGATCAACTAGCGGGAGCAGGTCGGCACAAAAACATTCAGTACTTC,TRBJ2-4,TRBV11-2,NA,TRBD2
CASSLATGIEAWNSPLHF,TGCGCCAGCAGCTTGGCAACAGGGATTGAAGCTTGGAATTCACCCCTCCACTTT,TRBJ1-6,TRBV5-1,NA,NA
CASSLGQANRGGTEAFF,TGTGCCAGCAGCTTAGGACAGGCCAACCGAGGGGGAACTGAAGCTTTCTTT,TRBJ1-1,TRBV7-2,NA,NA
CASIAYGGGTGELFF,TGTGCCAGCATTGCGTACGGCGGGGGCACCGGGGAGCTGTTTTTT,TRBJ2-2,TRBV6-1,few,TRBD2
CASSFEGTPNTEAFF,TGTGCCAGCAGCTTCGAAGGGACACCGAACACTGAAGCTTTCTTT,TRBJ1-1,TRBV7-9,few,NA
CASSSPGQGLGYTF,TGTGCCAGCAGTTCGCCGGGACAGGGTTTAGGCTACACCTTC,TRBJ1-2,TRBV25-1,NA,TRBD1
CASSNTLVARDSESYEQYF,TGCGCCAGTAGTAATACTTTAGTTGCGCGGGACAGCGAATCCTACGAGCAGTACTTC,TRBJ2-7,TRBV4-1,NA,NA
CASSQLLDYEQYF,TGTGCCAGCAGCCAATTGCTGGACTACGAGCAGTACTTC,TRBJ2-7,TRBV7-8,NA,NA
CASSYTRDTNQPQHF,TGTGCCAGCAGCTACACCCGGGACACAAATCAGCCCCAGCATTTT,TRBJ1-5,TRBV7-2,few,NA
CASSWGRVWTF,TGTGCCAGCAGCTGGGGCAGAGTGTGGACCTTC,TRBJ1-2,TRBV5-6,NA,NA
CASSLTREYGDTQYF,TGTGCCAGCAGCTTAACACGGGAGTATGGAGATACGCAGTATTTT,TRBJ2-3,TRBV7-3,NA,NA
CASSIGGADNQPQHF,TGTGCCAGCAGTATAGGGGGCGCAGACAATCAGCCCCAGCATTTT,TRBJ1-5,TRBV28,NA,TRBD1
CASRRPGSYEQYF,TGTGCCAGCCGGCGCCCGGGATCCTACGAGCAGTACTTC,TRBJ2-7,TRBV6-1,NA,NA
CSVAGLAGAGEQYF,TGCAGCGTCGCGGGACTAGCGGGAGCTGGCGAGCAGTACTTC,TRBJ2-7,TRBV29-1,NA,TRBD2
CASSEGQVYNEQFF,TGTGCCAGCAGTGAGGGGCAGGTCTACAATGAGCAGTTCTTC,TRBJ2-1,TRBV2,NA,NA
CASSLAPGLEEKLFF,TGTGCCAGCAGCTTAGCCCCGGGTCTGGAGGAAAAACTGTTTTTT,TRBJ1-4,TRBV7-9,once,NA
CASSRSTGGNEQFF,TGTGCCAGCAGCCGATCGACAGGGGGGAATGAGCAGTTCTTC,TRBJ2-1,TRBV7-6,few,TRBD1
CSPKPPGLSTEAFF,TGCAGCCCTAAACCCCCAGGGCTGAGTACTGAAGCTTTCTTT,TRBJ1-1,TRBV29-1,NA,NA
CASSRRTSGVGNEQFF,TGCGCCAGCAGCAGAAGGACTAGCGGGGTGGGCAATGAGCAGTTCTTC,TRBJ2-1,TRBV5-1,once,TRBD2
CASSLMSQGASGNTIYF,TGTGCCAGCAGCTTAATGTCGCAGGGGGCGTCTGGAAACACCATATATTTT,TRBJ1-3,TRBV7-2,NA,TRBD1
CASSLEGGPYNEQFF,TGTGCCAGCAGCTTGGAGGGGGGGCCCTACAATGAGCAGTTCTTC,TRBJ2-1,TRBV7-3,NA,NA
CASSDAGTINEKLFF,TGCGCCAGCAGTGACGCCGGGACAATTAATGAAAAACTGTTTTTT,TRBJ1-4,TRBV10-1,NA,NA
CSVMDPGLAASSYNEQFF,TGCAGCGTGATGGACCCGGGACTAGCGGCAAGCTCCTACAATGAGCAGTTCTTC,TRBJ2-1,TRBV29-1,NA,TRBD2
CATRGGGHTEAFF,TGTGCCACAAGAGGAGGCGGCCACACTGAAGCTTTCTTT,TRBJ1-1,TRBV19,NA,NA